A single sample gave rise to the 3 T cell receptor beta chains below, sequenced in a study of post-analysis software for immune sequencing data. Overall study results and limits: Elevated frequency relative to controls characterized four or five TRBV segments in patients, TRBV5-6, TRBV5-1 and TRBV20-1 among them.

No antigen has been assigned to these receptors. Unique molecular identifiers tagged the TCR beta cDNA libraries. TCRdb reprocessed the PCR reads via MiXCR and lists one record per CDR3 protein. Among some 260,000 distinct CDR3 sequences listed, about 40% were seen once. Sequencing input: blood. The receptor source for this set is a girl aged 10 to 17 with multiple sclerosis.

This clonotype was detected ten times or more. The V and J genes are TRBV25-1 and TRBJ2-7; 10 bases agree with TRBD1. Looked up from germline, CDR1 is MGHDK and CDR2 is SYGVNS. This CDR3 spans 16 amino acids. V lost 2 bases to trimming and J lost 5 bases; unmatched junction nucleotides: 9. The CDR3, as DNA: TGTGCCAGCAGTGAAGGGCTTTGGGACAGGGGAGACGAGCAGTACTTC. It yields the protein CASSEGLWDRGDEQYF.

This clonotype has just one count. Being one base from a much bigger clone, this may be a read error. For the CDR3, the DNA is TGCAGCGTTGAAGTCGGTATGAGCACTGAAGCTTTCTTT. It encodes CSVEVGMSTEAFF. This chain joins TRBV29-1 and TRBJ1-1; no reliable D call. Trimming removed 1 base from V and 4 bases from J, with 10 bases in between. The CDR3 totals 13 residues. Germline CDR1 is SQVTM and CDR2 is ANQGSEA.

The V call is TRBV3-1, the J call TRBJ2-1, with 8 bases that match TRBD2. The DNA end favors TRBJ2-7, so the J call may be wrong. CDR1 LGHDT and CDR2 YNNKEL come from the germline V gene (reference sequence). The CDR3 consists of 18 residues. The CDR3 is CASSQVSAGAYYNNEQYF. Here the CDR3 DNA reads TGTGCCAGCAGCCAAGTTTCAGCGGGAGCCTACTATAACAATGAGCAGTACTTC.